This TCR beta chain is drawn from a study of blood T cell repertoires in COVID-19. Study background: Acute and convalescent COVID-19 specimens originated in the United States, Italy and Spain. T cells, B-cell-depleted T cells, or PBMCs provided the cDNA or gDNA that served as material.

As originally analysed: Using reference gene primer amplification, nucleated cell counts were estimated. Measured with immunoSEQ multiplex PCR; TCRdb has only the in-frame clones, and not every one. That table furnishes V, J and clone size, whereas the DNA furnished D and trimming. The sample carries fewer than 40,000 clones, roughly 89% recorded once. The germline V gene encodes CDR1 KGHSH and CDR2 LQKENI. V lost 0 bases and J 7 bases, leaving 15 bases between the germline ends. This CDR3 has 15 residues. The sequence was collected from a man aged 55 to 69 with active COVID-19. Sequenced sample: peripheral blood. The chain links TRBV18 to TRBJ1-1, with D tentatively TRBD1 (5 bases). CDR3 amino acids: CASSPPGGTLLEAFF. In DNA, the CDR3 is TGTGCCAGCTCACCACCGGGGGGGACTTTACTTGAAGCTTTCTTT. Filled out from reference TRBV18 and TRBJ1-1, the complete variable domain reads NAGVMQNPRHLVRRRGQEARLRCSPMKGHSHVYWYRQLPEEGLKFMVYLQKENIIDESGMPKERFSAEFPKEGPSILRIQQVVRGDSAAYFCASSPPGGTLLEAFFGQGTRLTVV.